This T cell receptor (beta chain) was sequenced for a study of shared clonotypes between healthy human individuals (dated by TCRdb to between 2020 and 2021). About the full investigation: The cohort comprised a couple of women and a few men aged 18 to 49 years. To increase sequencing depth and limit assay-specific biases, TCR repertoire library preparation and sequencing were carried out by different laboratories using diverse techniques. Each donor's leukapheresis produced roughly between roughly 0.85 and 9.5 billion PBMCs. Blood TCR repertoires of about five healthy adults were deeply sequenced to estimate repertoire size and the extent of clonotype sharing between individuals. For each donor, CD4 naive and CD4 memory were each run on three plates, CD8 naive on two plates, and CD8 memory on one plate. What the work shows at the level of the full study, not this receptor alone: Higher generation probabilities were observed for clonotypes shared by all four sorted-subset donors than for non-shared clonotypes. The genetic and exposure-history diversity represented was limited by the small number of donors. Incomplete sequencing was indicated by rarefaction of sorted-subset datasets, despite the large sequencing depth. Sampling was restricted to blood, and TCR repertoires in tissues likely differ from the TCR repertoires found in blood. Estimated clonotype richness was generally larger for naive than for memory subsets. When a few donors were compared, the shared fraction of clonotypes was around 4.6% for naive CD4, approximately 3.5% for naive CD8, 2.3% for memory CD4, and less than 0.45% for memory CD8. Pairwise subsampling indicated that sequencing depth was expected to affect the degree of clonotype sharing among donors.

CD8 naive samples consisted of CD45RO-negative cells that were positively selected for CCR7, yielding a CD45RA+CCR7+ population without TemRA cells. Healthy HIV-negative adults with no recently reported acute infections or vaccinations were included as donors. All donors were Caucasian adults living in Nashville, Tennessee, USA. After blood collection by leukapheresis, PBMCs were isolated using Ficoll-Histopaque density gradient centrifugation and then cryopreserved in the vapor phase of liquid nitrogen. Purity and quantity of every magnetically sorted T cell population were checked by analytical flow cytometry. Genomic DNA was isolated from every sorted fraction and measured by UV absorbance on a Nanodrop 2000c. Regarding this clone: This receptor's antigen is unknown. Base qualities are not recorded, but no much larger clone differs from it by a single base.

CDR1 SGHTA and CDR2 FQGNSA were looked up in the germline V gene. Trimmed from V: 0 bases; trimmed from J: 6 bases; junction bases lacking a gene match: 6. Reading from cysteine to phenylalanine, the CDR3 counts 15 amino acids. Only the CDR3 DNA stays, 45 bases, in frame from base 1. Using the deep immunoSEQ assay, multiplex PCR amplified TCR CDR3 regions from genomic DNA. For each cell subset, the extracted genomic DNA was distributed evenly across all wells of several immunoSEQ 96-well plates, and each plate served as one replicate. For sorted subsets, 200 to 250 ng of genomic DNA, equivalent to some 33,000 T cell genomes, went into each replicate PCR. Purified libraries were quantified with a Qubit 3.0 fluorometer, sized on a Bioanalyzer 2100, and re-quantified with the KAPA Library Quantification kit. Each immunoSEQ 96-well plate was sequenced on its own single-read 150-cycle Illumina NextSeq 550 flow cell. As for the authors' bioinformatics: Because the immunoSEQ output included only junctional sequences and no quality scores, the filtering could not be the same as the filtering used for full-length reads. Sequences were annotated with PyIR, a Python wrapper for IgBLAST v1.9, and V/J genes and CDR3 were assigned using IMGT germline references. Reads were removed for weak V/J assignments (E-value above 1e-6), missing CDR3, stop codons, out-of-frame junctions, or ambiguous translated residues. V3J clonotypes were defined by identical inferred V gene, J gene, and CDR3 amino acid sequence. Percentage overlap between repertoires was computed as shared unique clonotypes divided by the size of the smaller repertoire. Repertoire richness was assessed with RTK rarefaction, the Chao1 estimator, and Recon v2.1 estimates of unobserved clonotypes. Generation probabilities for all TCRbeta clonotypes obtained by the gDNA method from a few donors were computed using OLGA. In TCRdb, the immuneACCESS table is reduced to in-frame sequences with V and J assigned. These tables do not hold every clone; where another copy was compared, an unresolved V gene accounts for under half, and the others remain unexplained. From that table come the V and J calls and clone size; the DNA was used to work out D and trimming. This sample gives about 2.1 million clones in total; 80% to 95% of them show up just once. About 1.7% of the sample rests with the top ten.

The sample comprised naive CD8+ T cells from PBMCs. The intended sense of this specimen's cell subset or site label: CD45RA+CCR7+. The sequence was collected from a man between 18 and 35 years old in good health. Some clones in this sample may be carry-over from other donors' samples. This receptor chain uses TRBV7-2 and TRBJ1-2; a stretch of 8 junction bases matches TRBD1. The bases are TGTGCCAGCAGCTTAGCGTTCAGGGGGCTCGATGGCTACACCTTC. This gives the protein CASSLAFRGLDGYTF. When the CDR3 is completed using the reference TRBV7-2 and TRBJ1-2 genes on either side, the full variable domain is GAGVSQSPSNKVTEKGKDVELRCDPISGHTALYWYRQSLGQGLEFLIYFQGNSAPDKSGLPSDRFSAERTGGSVSTLTIQRTQQEDSAVYLCASSLAFRGLDGYTFGSGTRLTVV.